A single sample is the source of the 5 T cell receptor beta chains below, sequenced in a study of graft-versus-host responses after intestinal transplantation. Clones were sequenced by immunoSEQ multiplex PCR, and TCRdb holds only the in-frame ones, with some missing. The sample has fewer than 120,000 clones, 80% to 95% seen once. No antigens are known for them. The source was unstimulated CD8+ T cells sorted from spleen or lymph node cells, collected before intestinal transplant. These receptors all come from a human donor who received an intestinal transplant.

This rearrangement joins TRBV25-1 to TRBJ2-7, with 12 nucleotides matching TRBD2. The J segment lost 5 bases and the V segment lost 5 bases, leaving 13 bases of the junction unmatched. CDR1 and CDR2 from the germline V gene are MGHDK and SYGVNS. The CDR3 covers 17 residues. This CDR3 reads CASSIQSSGRGRDEQYF. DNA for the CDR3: TGTGCCAGCAGTATTCAGTCTAGCGGGAGGGGACGGGACGAGCAGTACTTC.

The CDR3 is CASSIRLEGEQFF. The DNA for the CDR3 is TGTGCCAGTAGTATACGGCTAGAGGGTGAGCAGTTCTTC. The V and J genes are TRBV19 and TRBJ2-1, with D perhaps TRBD2 (5 bases). The V gene's germline CDR1 is LNHDA and CDR2 SQIVND (reference sequence). The germline V and J ends were trimmed by 2 bases and 9 bases, with 11 bases remaining between them. CDR3 size: 13 residues.

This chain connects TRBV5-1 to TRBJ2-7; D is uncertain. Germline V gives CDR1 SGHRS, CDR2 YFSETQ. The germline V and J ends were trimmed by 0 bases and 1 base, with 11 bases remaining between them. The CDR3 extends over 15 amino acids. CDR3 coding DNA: TGCGCCAGCAGCTTGGGAGTAGGGCGGTCCTACGAGCAGTACTTC. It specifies CASSLGVGRSYEQYF.

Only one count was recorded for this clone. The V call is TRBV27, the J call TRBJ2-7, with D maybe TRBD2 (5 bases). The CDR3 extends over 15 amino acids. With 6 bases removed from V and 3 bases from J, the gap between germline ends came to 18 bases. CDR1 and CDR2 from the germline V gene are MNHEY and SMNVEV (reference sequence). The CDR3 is CASSPAGVSFYEQYF. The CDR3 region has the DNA TGTGCCAGCAGCCCTGCCGGGGTTTCCTTCTACGAGCAGTACTTC.

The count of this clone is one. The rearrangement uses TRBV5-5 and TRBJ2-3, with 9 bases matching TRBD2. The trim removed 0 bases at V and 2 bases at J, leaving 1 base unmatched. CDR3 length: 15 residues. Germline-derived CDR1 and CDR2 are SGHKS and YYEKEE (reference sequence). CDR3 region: CASSLGLADTDTQYF. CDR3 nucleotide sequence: TGTGCCAGCAGCTTGGGACTAGCGGACACAGATACGCAGTATTTT.